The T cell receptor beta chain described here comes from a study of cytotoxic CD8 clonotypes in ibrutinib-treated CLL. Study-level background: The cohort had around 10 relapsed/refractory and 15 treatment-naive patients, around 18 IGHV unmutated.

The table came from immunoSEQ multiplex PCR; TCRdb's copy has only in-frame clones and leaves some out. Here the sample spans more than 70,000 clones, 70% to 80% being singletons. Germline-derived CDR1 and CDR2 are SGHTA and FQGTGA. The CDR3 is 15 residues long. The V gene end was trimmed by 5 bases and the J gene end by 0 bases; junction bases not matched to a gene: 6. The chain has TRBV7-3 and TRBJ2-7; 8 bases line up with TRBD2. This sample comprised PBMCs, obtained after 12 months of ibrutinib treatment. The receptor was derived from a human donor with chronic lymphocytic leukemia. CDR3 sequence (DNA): TGTGCCAGCAGCCTGTCGGGAGGGGACTCCTACGAGCAGTACTTC. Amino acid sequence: CASSLSGGDSYEQYF. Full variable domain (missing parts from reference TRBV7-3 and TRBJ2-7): GAGVSQTPSNKVTEKGKYVELRCDPISGHTALYWYRQSLGQGPEFLIYFQGTGAADDSGLPNDRFFAVRPEGSVSTLKIQRTERGDSAVYLCASSLSGGDSYEQYFGPGTRLTVT.